This T cell receptor beta chain was sequenced during a study of human T cells and chemical hapten exposure. Original methodology: Samples held a median of about 94,000 TCRs, range about 20,000–690,600. TCRdb used MiXCR to reprocess the RACE reads, holding one entry per CDR3 protein. The V and J calls and clone size are TCRdb's, not the authors'. The sample records about 78,000 distinct CDR3 sequences, 6.5% to 10% being singletons. Time point here: patch test 2, 6 weeks after DPC sensitization. Treatment noted: therapeutic diphenylcyclopropenone sensitization with weekly scalp DPC. It was from unfractionated whole blood that total RNA was extracted. With V trimmed by 0 bases and J by 4 bases, 2 bases remained unmatched. The CDR3 is 15 residues long. Germline V gene sequence: CDR1 MNHEY, CDR2 SMNVEV (reference sequence). In its sample, this clonotype was seen a few times. What it recognizes is unknown.

Overall study findings and caveats: Relative to controls, expanded TCRs formed significantly more large CDR3 similarity clusters.

The chain uses TRBV27 and TRBJ1-2; 10 bases align to TRBD1. Sequenced material: whole blood, taken in connection with sensitization to the hapten diphenylcyclopropenone (DPC). This TCR was sampled from a woman aged 45-65 years with alopecia areata. Some clones in this sample may be carry-over from other donors' samples. DNA of the CDR3: TGTGCCAGCAGTTTATCAGGGACAGGGGTCTATGGCTACACCTTC. This sequence encodes CASSLSGTGVYGYTF.